A single sample gave rise to the 13 T cell receptor beta chains below, sequenced in a study of blood T cell repertoires in COVID-19. Only in-frame clones appear in the TCRdb table, and some are missing; sequencing was by immunoSEQ multiplex PCR. The repertoire holds over 250,000 clones, with 88% as singletons. The source material was peripheral blood. The receptors derive from a woman aged 40 to 50 who had recovered from COVID-19.

J is TRBJ2-7 and V is TRBV4-1, with 7 positions matching TRBD1. The CDR3 sequence is 14 residues long. Germline V gene sequence: CDR1 MGHRA, CDR2 YSYEKL. V shed 4 bases, J shed 2 bases, and the junction held 5 bases outside the gene matches. CDR3 loop: CASSPTGQPYEQYF. The DNA for the CDR3 is TGCGCCAGCAGCCCAACGGGACAGCCCTACGAGCAGTACTTC.

The chain carries TRBV19 and TRBJ2-2; 7 bases fit TRBD2. Germline trimming cut 7 bases from V and 4 bases from J; bases unmatched to any gene: 9. CDR3 length: 15 amino acids. From germline, CDR1 is LNHDA and CDR2 SQIVND (reference sequence). CDR3 protein: CASTRTRGGTGELFF. In nucleotides, the CDR3 is TGTGCCAGTACCCGGACTAGGGGTGGCACCGGGGAGCTGTTTTTT.

The rearrangement links TRBV11-2 to TRBJ2-1; 11 bases align to TRBD2. This CDR3 is 15 amino acids long. Unmatched junction bases numbered 9, after V lost 4 bases and J lost 10 bases. CDR1 and CDR2 from the germline V gene are SGHAT and FQNNGV. The CDR3 bases are TGTGCCAGCAGCTCACTAGCGGGAGCACTCCGGGAGCAGTTCTTC. Translated, it gives CASSSLAGALREQFF.

V usage is TRBV11-2 and J usage is TRBJ2-7; D call uncertain. CDR3 size: 13 residues. Trimming pared 1 base from V and 3 bases from J, leaving 7 bases between. Per the germline V gene, CDR1 is SGHAT and CDR2 is FQNNGV. CDR3 residues: CASSLGLFYEQYF. The CDR3 nucleotides read TGTGCCAGCAGCTTAGGGCTTTTCTACGAGCAGTACTTC.

This chain links TRBV14 with TRBJ1-4; D remains unclear. The germline CDR1 and CDR2 sequences are SGHDN and FVKESK. The V end was cut by 1 base, the J end by 12 bases, with 15 bases between. The CDR3 consists of 14 residues. The CDR3 sequence is CASSQVGGRAQLFF. The CDR3 DNA reads TGTGCCAGCAGCCAAGTAGGCGGCCGAGCGCAACTGTTTTTT.

This sequence joins TRBV4-2 and TRBJ2-3; 7 nucleotides agree with TRBD2. CDR1 and CDR2 from the germline V gene are LGHNA and YNFKEQ. There are 15 residues in the CDR3. The ends lost 1 base at V and 9 bases at J; junction bases unmatched: 10. CDR3 loop: CASSQVGGVDKTQYF. DNA of the CDR3: TGTGCCAGCAGCCAAGTTGGGGGGGTAGATAAAACGCAGTATTTT.

This chain uses TRBV5-1 with TRBJ2-7; D may be TRBD2 (7 bases). Trimming took 6 bases from V and 2 from J, leaving 18 bases between them. Germline-derived CDR1 and CDR2 are SGHRS and YFSETQ. This CDR3 contains 15 residues. CDR3 nucleotides: TGCGCCAGCACCCGGGGGGCGGGCCCACCCTACGAGCAGTACTTC. The encoded protein is CASTRGAGPPYEQYF.

This chain joins TRBV10-3 and TRBJ1-2; D is ambiguous. Germline V gene data show CDR1 as ENHRY and CDR2 as SYGVKD. V was shortened by 2 bases and J by 0 bases, with 25 bases between the two germline ends. The CDR3 contains 20 residues. CDR3 sequence reads: CAISEPPGGLGGLSNYGYTF. CDR3 bases: TGTGCCATCAGTGAGCCCCCGGGAGGCCTGGGCGGCCTCTCTAACTATGGCTACACCTTC.

The V and J genes are TRBV29-1 and TRBJ1-1, with D tentatively TRBD1 (5 bases). Trimming removed 6 bases from V and 6 bases from J, with 11 bases in between. Germline CDR1 is SQVTM and CDR2 is ANQGSEA. The CDR3 loop spans 11 amino acids. In DNA, the CDR3 is TGCAGCGTGGCCACAGGACCTGAAGCTTTCTTT. It codes for CSVATGPEAFF.

The gene calls are TRBV2 and TRBJ2-5, with TRBD2 identical over 7 bases. Germline loops: CDR1 SNHLY, CDR2 FYNNEI. This CDR3 spans 17 amino acids. Losses at the gene ends were 2 bases for V and 1 base for J; bases not matched to a gene: 10. DNA of the CDR3: TGTGCCAGCAGTGAATTGGGTGCTAGCGGCATCCAAGAGACCCAGTACTTC. It yields the protein CASSELGASGIQETQYF.

The chain joins TRBV9 to TRBJ2-1, with D perhaps TRBD2 (6 bases). CDR1 is SGDLS and CDR2 is YYNGEE in the germline V gene. CDR3 length: 16 amino acids. V shed 2 bases and J shed 4 bases, with 16 bases lying between them. CDR3 loop: CASSVGGAGIYNEQFF. The DNA for the CDR3 is TGTGCCAGCAGCGTTGGCGGGGCAGGAATATACAATGAGCAGTTCTTC.

The V and J genes are TRBV19 and TRBJ2-5, with D perhaps TRBD1 (6 bases). The CDR3 is made up of 13 amino acids. Trimming cost V 5 bases and J 0 bases, with 7 bases left between them. CDR1 and CDR2 (germline): LNHDA, SQIVND (reference sequence). CDR3 DNA: TGTGCCAGTAGTGGGACATACCAAGAGACCCAGTACTTC. Translated, it gives CASSGTYQETQYF. The full variable domain, rest sourced from reference TRBV19 and TRBJ2-5, is DGGITQSPKYLFRKEGQNVTLSCEQNLNHDAMYWYRQDPGQGLRLIYYSQIVNDFQKGDIAEGYSVSREKKESFPLTVTSAQKNPTAFYLCASSGTYQETQYFGPGTRLLVL.

V usage is TRBV6-5 and J usage is TRBJ2-7; 8 nucleotides line up with TRBD2. The CDR3 has 14 residues. Germline V gene sequence: CDR1 MNHEY, CDR2 SVGAGI. The trim removed 7 bases at V and 2 bases at J, leaving 7 bases unmatched. The CDR3 nucleotides read TGTGCCAGCACCGATACTAGCGGCCCCTACGAGCAGTACTTC. Its translation is CASTDTSGPYEQYF.